This T cell receptor beta chain was captured in a study of CD8+ T cells in alopecia areata. Whole-study findings and limits: Scalp clonality dropped significantly under tofacitinib, as did expanded CD8+ top-100 clones.

Reverse transcription of extracted RNA yielded cDNA, which provided the sequencing template. Sequencing used immunoSEQ multiplex PCR; TCRdb keeps in-frame clones, though not all of them. The sample consists of 180,000 or so clones, around 49% of them appearing once. As to this clone: Its target is unknown.

Germline V lookup: CDR1 MNHEY, CDR2 SMNVEV (reference sequence). The CDR3 covers 13 residues. Deletions cut 5 bases from V and 3 bases from J, with 8 bases between. Treatment: oral pan-JAK inhibitor, 5-10 mg twice daily. The material sequenced was CD8+ T cells sorted from blood, taken at week 52, from a patient treated with tofacitinib. The chain couples TRBV27 to TRBJ2-1; D might be TRBD2 (6 bases). The sequence was collected from a human donor with alopecia areata. The CDR3 DNA follows: TGTGCCAGCAGTACGGGACTCTACAATGAGCAGTTCTTC. Encoded protein: CASSTGLYNEQFF.